This entry is about one TCR beta chain. Its antigen is undetermined. The sample originates from a study of radiation and T cells in renal cell carcinoma. Broader study findings: Pretreatment tumor biopsies were lacking, so baseline clonotypes are unknown. Top tumor clonotypes rose in blood 2 weeks post-radiation, then contracted.

Germline loops: CDR1 ENHRY, CDR2 SYGVKD. The CDR3 runs 16 residues. V trimming: 5 bases; J trimming: 6 bases; junction bases outside the gene matches: 12. The time point was: blood 2 weeks post-SBRT. Described treatment: 15 Gy SBRT to primary tumor, nephrectomy 4 weeks later. Blood was sampled at baseline, 2 weeks and 4 weeks after SBRT. Clear cell pathology was present in this patient's renal cell carcinoma. The assay was immunoSEQ multiplex PCR, and TCRdb's table has in-frame clones only and misses some. This sample has 100,000 to 150,000 clones, with 80% to 90% found just once. V and J are TRBV10-3 and TRBJ2-1, with 8 bases identical to TRBD1. The sample here was blood, taken from a patient whose treatment included radiotherapy and nephrectomy. The sequence derives from an older woman with renal cell carcinoma. CDR3 protein: CAISPEDRDESNEQFF. DNA of the CDR3: TGTGCCATCAGTCCCGAGGACAGGGATGAAAGCAATGAGCAGTTCTTC.